This T cell receptor (beta chain) was recovered during a study of blood T cell repertoires in COVID-19. In the original workflow: Amplification of reference gene primers provided the estimated nucleated cell counts. TCRdb's table, derived via immunoSEQ multiplex PCR, lists solely in-frame clones and lacks some. For V, J and clone size, that table is used; D and trimming come from the DNA. The sample records under 300,000 clones, roughly 90% being singletons. V lost 0 bases, J lost 5 bases, and 13 bases stayed unmatched. This CDR3 region has 19 residues. The germline gives CDR1 SGHTA, CDR2 FQGNSA. The chain is built from TRBV7-2 and TRBJ2-1; 10 bases agree with TRBD1. The sequence derives from a woman in her 30s with active or convalescent COVID-19. The sample taken for sequencing was peripheral blood. In DNA, the CDR3 is TGTGCCAGCAGCTTAGCATTGGGACAGGGGATGGGCAAGGACAATGAGCAGTTCTTC. It is translated as CASSLALGQGMGKDNEQFF. The variable domain in full, with the rest retrieved from reference TRBV7-2 and TRBJ2-1, is GAGVSQSPSNKVTEKGKDVELRCDPISGHTALYWYRQSLGQGLEFLIYFQGNSAPDKSGLPSDRFSAERTGGSVSTLTIQRTQQEDSAVYLCASSLALGQGMGKDNEQFFGPGTRLTVL.